Included here is one T cell receptor beta chain sequence, with context. This specimen comes from a study of long-term antiretroviral therapy in people with HIV. Investigators performed immunoSEQ version v3.0 at survey level. Generated by immunoSEQ multiplex PCR, the TCRdb table keeps only in-frame clones and is missing some. The table shows 20,000 to 25,000 clones, with approximately 86% occurring only once. This CDR3 has 15 amino acids. Trimming left V 0 bases short and J 10 bases short, with 13 bases between. CDR1 is MGHRA and CDR2 is YSYEKL in the germline V gene. Material: unsorted PBMCs, obtained roughly 4 years after starting antiretroviral therapy. This TCR came from a man aged 18 to 35 with HIV. The chain combines TRBV4-1 with TRBJ1-6; a weak D match, TRBD1 (6 bases). The CDR3 DNA reads as TGCGCCAGCAGCCAAGATCTGGGGGCGAAGTCACCCCTCCACTTT. Amino acid sequence: CASSQDLGAKSPLHF.